One sample yielded the 3 T cell receptor beta chains listed below, sequenced in a study of shared clonotypes between healthy human individuals. CD45RO-negative, CCR7-selected cells formed the naive CD8 fraction, which excluded terminally differentiated effector memory CD45RA+ cells. Repertoires were generated with immunoSEQ multiplex PCR, while TCRdb's copy carries only in-frame clones and drops some. The profile covers about 2 million clones, with approximately 94% appearing a single time and more than 0.95% taken by the ten largest. Sequencing input: naive CD8+ T cells sorted from blood. These receptor sequences come from a man younger than 35 in good health.

The chain couples TRBV15 to TRBJ2-7; D tentatively fits TRBD1 or TRBD2 (7 bases each). CDR1 and CDR2 (germline): LNHNV, YYDKDF (reference sequence). This CDR3 contains 15 residues. Trimming took off 8 bases at V and 3 bases at J, with 20 bases between the two ends. CDR3 sequence: CATQMGRGQNYEQYF. The CDR3 bases are TGTGCCACCCAAATGGGGAGGGGGCAAAACTACGAGCAGTACTTC.

With respect to this clone: Other DNA sequences within the sample encode an identical CDR3. DNA for the CDR3: TGTGCCAGCAGCTTAGGGACTAGCGGGTCCTCCTACAATGAGCAGTTCTTC. Encoded protein: CASSLGTSGSSYNEQFF. The rearrangement links TRBV7-9 to TRBJ2-1; 11 nucleotides match TRBD2. V was clipped by 1 base and J by 0 bases; unmatched bases: 2. In germline, CDR1 is SEHNR, CDR2 FQNEAQ (reference sequence). The CDR3 has 17 amino acids. Filled out from reference TRBV7-9 and TRBJ2-1, the complete variable domain reads DTGVSQNPRHKITKRGQNVTFRCDPISEHNRLYWYRQTLGQGPEFLTYFQNEAQLEKSRLLSDRFSAERPKGSFSTLEIQRTEQGDSAMYLCASSLGTSGSSYNEQFFGPGTRLTVL.

This sequence joins TRBV14 and TRBJ2-4; 10 bases agree with TRBD2. In germline, CDR1 is SGHDN, CDR2 FVKESK. V was clipped by 4 bases and J by 0 bases; unmatched bases: 9. The CDR3 length is 18 residues. The CDR3 loop reads CASSPHASGGLAKNIQYF. The DNA of the CDR3 is TGTGCCAGCAGCCCCCACGCTAGCGGGGGACTAGCCAAAAACATTCAGTACTTC.